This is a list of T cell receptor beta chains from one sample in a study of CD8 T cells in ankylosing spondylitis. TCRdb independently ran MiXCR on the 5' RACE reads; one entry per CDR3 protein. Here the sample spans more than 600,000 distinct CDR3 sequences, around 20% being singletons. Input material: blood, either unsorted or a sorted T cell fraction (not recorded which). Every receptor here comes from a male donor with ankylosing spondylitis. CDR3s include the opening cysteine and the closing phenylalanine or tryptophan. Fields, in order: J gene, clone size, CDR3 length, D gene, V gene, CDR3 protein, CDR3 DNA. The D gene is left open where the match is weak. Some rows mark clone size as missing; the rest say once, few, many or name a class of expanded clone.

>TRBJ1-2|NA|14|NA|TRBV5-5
CASSLVPDLYGYTF
TGTGCCAGCAGCTTGGTCCCCGACCTCTATGGCTACACCTTC
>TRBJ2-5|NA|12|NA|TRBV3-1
CAGSSGQETQYF
TGTGCCGGGAGCAGCGGACAAGAGACCCAGTACTTC
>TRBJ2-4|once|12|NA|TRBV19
CASDGPKNIQYF
TGTGCCAGTGACGGTCCCAAAAACATTCAGTACTTC
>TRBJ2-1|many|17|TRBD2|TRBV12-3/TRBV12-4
CASSTHPGLAGVGEQFF
TGTGCCAGCAGTACTCATCCGGGACTAGCGGGAGTGGGTGAGCAGTTCTTC
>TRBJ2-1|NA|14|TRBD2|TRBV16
CASSQSSSGIEQFF
TGTGCCAGCAGCCAATCGTCTAGCGGGATTGAGCAGTTCTTC
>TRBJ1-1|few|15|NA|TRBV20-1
CSARTPRAMNTEAFF
TGCAGTGCTCGAACACCAAGAGCGATGAACACTGAAGCTTTCTTT
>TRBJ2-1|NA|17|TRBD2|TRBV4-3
CASSQDTSGIPLGEQFF
TGCGCCAGCAGCCAAGATACTAGCGGGATTCCCTTGGGTGAGCAGTTCTTC
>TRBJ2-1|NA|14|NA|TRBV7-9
CASLRTGGTDEQFF
TGTGCCAGCCTTAGGACCGGGGGAACGGATGAGCAGTTCTTC
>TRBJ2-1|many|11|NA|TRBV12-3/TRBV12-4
CASSFRNEQFF
TGTGCCAGCAGTTTTCGAAATGAGCAGTTCTTC
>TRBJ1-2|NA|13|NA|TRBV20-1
CSAQLRDNYGYTF
TGCAGTGCCCAACTCCGGGACAACTATGGCTACACCTTC
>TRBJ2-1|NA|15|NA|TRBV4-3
CASSLEGSPYNEQFF
TGCGCCAGCAGCCTAGAGGGGAGCCCCTACAATGAGCAGTTCTTC
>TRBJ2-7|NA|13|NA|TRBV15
CATRGPKTYEQYF
TGTGCCACCAGAGGTCCCAAAACCTACGAGCAGTACTTC
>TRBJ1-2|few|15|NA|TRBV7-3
CASSPQADKDYGYTF
TGTGCCAGCAGCCCACAGGCGGACAAGGACTATGGCTACACCTTC
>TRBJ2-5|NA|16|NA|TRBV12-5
CASGFRADREKETQYF
TGTGCTAGTGGTTTTCGCGCGGACAGAGAAAAAGAGACCCAGTACTTC
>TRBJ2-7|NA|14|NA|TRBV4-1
CASSQGARSHEQYF
TGCGCCAGCAGCCAAGGGGCTCGTTCTCACGAGCAGTACTTC
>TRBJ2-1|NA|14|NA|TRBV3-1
CASSPRLVNNEQFF
TGTGCCAGCAGCCCGCGACTAGTTAACAATGAGCAGTTCTTC
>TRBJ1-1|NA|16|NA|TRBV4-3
CASSQDQETPNTEAFF
TGCGCCAGCAGCCAAGATCAGGAGACACCGAACACTGAAGCTTTCTTT
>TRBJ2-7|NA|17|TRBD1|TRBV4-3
CASSQEPGTATSDEQYF
TGCGCCAGCAGCCAAGAACCCGGGACAGCCACATCCGACGAGCAGTACTTC
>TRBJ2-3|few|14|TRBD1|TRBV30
CAWSRDRGADTQYF
TGTGCCTGGAGTAGGGACAGGGGGGCAGATACGCAGTATTTT
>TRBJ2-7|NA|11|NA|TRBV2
CASNWDYEQYF
TGTGCCAGCAACTGGGATTACGAGCAGTACTTC
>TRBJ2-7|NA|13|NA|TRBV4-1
CASSPRASYEQYF
TGCGCCAGCAGCCCGCGGGCATCCTACGAGCAGTACTTC
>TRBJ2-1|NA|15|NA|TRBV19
CASRRQEGWYDEQFF
TGTGCCAGTAGGCGGCAGGAGGGGTGGTATGATGAGCAGTTCTTC
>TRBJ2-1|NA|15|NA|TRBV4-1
CASSQGRGNYNEQFF
TGCGCCAGCAGCCAAGGACGGGGGAACTACAATGAGCAGTTCTTC
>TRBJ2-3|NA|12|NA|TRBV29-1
CSGCSLTDTQYF
TGCAGCGGATGCTCACTCACAGATACGCAGTATTTT
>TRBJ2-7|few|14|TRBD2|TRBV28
CASEGTSVPYEQYF
TGTGCCAGCGAAGGGACTAGCGTTCCCTACGAGCAGTACTTC
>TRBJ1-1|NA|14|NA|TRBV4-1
CASSQEVRVTEAFF
TGCGCCAGCAGCCAAGAAGTCAGGGTCACTGAAGCTTTCTTT
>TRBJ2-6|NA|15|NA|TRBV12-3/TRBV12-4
CASRRAGSGANVLTF
TGTGCCAGCAGACGGGCCGGCTCTGGGGCCAACGTCCTGACTTTC
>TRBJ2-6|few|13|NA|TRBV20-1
CSARGSGANVLTF
TGCAGTGCTAGAGGGTCTGGGGCCAACGTCCTGACTTTC
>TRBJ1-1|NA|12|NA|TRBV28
CASSLWDTEAFF
TGTGCCAGCAGTTTGTGGGACACTGAAGCTTTCTTT
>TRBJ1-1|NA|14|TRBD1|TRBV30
CAWSGGQGNTEAFF
TGTGCCTGGAGTGGAGGACAGGGGAACACTGAAGCTTTCTTT
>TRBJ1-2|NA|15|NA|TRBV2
CASSEIPQGSHGYTF
TGTGCCAGCAGTGAAATCCCGCAGGGTTCCCATGGCTACACCTTC
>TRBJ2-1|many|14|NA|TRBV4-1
CASSQDSIYNEQFF
TGCGCCAGCAGCCAAGATTCGATATACAATGAGCAGTTCTTC
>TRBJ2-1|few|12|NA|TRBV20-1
CSAPYGNNEQFF
TGCAGTGCTCCTTACGGGAACAATGAGCAGTTCTTC
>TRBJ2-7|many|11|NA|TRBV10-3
CAISDPYEQYF
TGTGCCATCAGTGACCCGTACGAGCAGTACTTC
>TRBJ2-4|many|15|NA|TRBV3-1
CASSQGGLAKNIQYF
TGTGCCAGCAGCCAAGGTGGGCTAGCCAAAAACATTCAGTACTTC
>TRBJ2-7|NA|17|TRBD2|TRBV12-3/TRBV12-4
CASSLAGARLARGEQYF
TGTGCCAGCAGTTTAGCTGGGGCGAGACTAGCGAGGGGAGAGCAGTACTTC
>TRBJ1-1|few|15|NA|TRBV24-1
CATSDFQGKNTEAFF
TGTGCCACCAGTGATTTCCAGGGAAAGAACACTGAAGCTTTCTTT
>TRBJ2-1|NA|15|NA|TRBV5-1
CASSPGTPAYNEQFF
TGCGCCAGCAGCCCGGGGACTCCTGCCTACAATGAGCAGTTCTTC
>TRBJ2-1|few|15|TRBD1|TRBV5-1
CASSLGQGLVDEQFF
TGCGCCAGCAGCTTGGGACAGGGTTTAGTAGATGAGCAGTTCTTC
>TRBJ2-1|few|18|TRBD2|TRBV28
CASSQNPASGRLYNEQFF
TGTGCCAGCAGTCAAAACCCCGCTAGCGGGAGGTTATACAATGAGCAGTTCTTC
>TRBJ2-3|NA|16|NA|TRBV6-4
CASSDGLGGAIDTQYF
TGTGCCAGCAGTGATGGGTTGGGCGGGGCCATCGATACGCAGTATTTT
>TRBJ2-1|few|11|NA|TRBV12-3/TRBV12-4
CASSLIHGQFF
TGTGCCAGCAGTTTGATACATGGGCAGTTCTTC
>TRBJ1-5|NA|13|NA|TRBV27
CASSFGPDQPQHF
TGTGCCAGCAGTTTTGGGCCGGATCAGCCCCAGCATTTT
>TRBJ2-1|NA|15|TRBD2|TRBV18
CASSPVSGSINEQFF
TGTGCCAGCTCACCAGTCAGCGGGAGCATCAATGAGCAGTTCTTC
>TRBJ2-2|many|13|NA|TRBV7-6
CASSSSLTGELFF
TGTGCCAGCAGCTCAAGTCTTACCGGGGAGCTGTTTTTT
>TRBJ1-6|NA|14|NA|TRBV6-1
CASTRGWGNSPLHF
TGTGCCAGCACCCGGGGGTGGGGAAATTCACCCCTCCACTTT
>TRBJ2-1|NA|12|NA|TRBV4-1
CASGTGRVEQFF
TGCGCCAGCGGAACGGGCAGGGTGGAGCAGTTCTTC
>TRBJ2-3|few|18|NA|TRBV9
CASSARITGGRTTDTQYF
TGTGCCAGCAGCGCCCGAATAACGGGGGGCCGAACCACAGATACGCAGTATTTT